Many counts were recorded for the clone carrying this T cell receptor beta chain. As yet, its antigen is unknown. These data are taken from a study of T cells in Graves' hyperthyroidism and ophthalmopathy. Diagnosing involved the use of clinical symptoms, serum thyroxine and TRAb, thyroid ultrasound and orbital computed tomography. Study conclusions and caveats: A model using 13 V-J features told ophthalmopathy apart from stable hyperthyroidism. Most thyroid-expanded clonotypes above 0.001 were also found in blood.

Trimming left V 5 bases short and J 4 bases short, with 21 bases between. The CDR3 is 17 residues long. The germline gives CDR1 SGHVS, CDR2 FQNEAQ. Amplified TCR beta CDR3 regions came from RNA transcripts. Primed by the HTBI set, a first-round RT-PCR was run on the TCR CDR3. Each CDR3 protein gets one entry after TCRdb re-called the multiplex PCR reads with MiXCR. The data contain around 620,000 distinct CDR3 sequences, 35% to 55% of them seen just once; the ten biggest clones take up roughly 20%. The receptor's source is an adult woman with Graves' disease, either hyperthyroidism or ophthalmopathy (not recorded which). This chain uses TRBV7-8 with TRBJ1-5; a weak D match, TRBD1 (5 bases). Sequenced: peripheral blood or thyroid tissue (not recorded which). CDR3 residues: CASSQTGPIGANQPQHF. The CDR3 DNA reads as TGTGCCAGCAGCCAAACAGGCCCCATTGGGGCGAATCAGCCCCAGCATTTT.